The 7 T cell receptor beta chains below come from one sample, sequenced in a study of prognosis after radiotherapy for stage I lung cancer. With two-round multiplex PCR, TCR beta CDR3 sequences were amplified from genomic DNA. First-round PCR amplification was performed with primers specific to each TRBV and TRBJ gene. TCRdb re-called the multiplex PCR reads with MiXCR, one entry per CDR3 protein. This sample has more than 9,500 distinct CDR3 sequences, with roughly a third found just once. Sequenced here: PBMCs, sampled before or after stereotactic body radiation therapy (not recorded which). The receptor source for this set is a donor aged 50 or older with non-small cell lung cancer.

This clonotype was counted ten times or more. The chain is built from TRBV7-6 and TRBJ1-3; D is unclear. From germline, CDR1 is SGHVS and CDR2 FNYEAQ. The CDR3 is 14 amino acids. Trimming took off 1 base at V and 2 bases at J, with 6 bases between the two ends. In DNA form, the CDR3 reads TGTGCCAGCAGCTTAGGTGGGACTGGAAACACCATATATTTT. Translated, it gives CASSLGGTGNTIYF.

This clonotype was seen repeatedly, ten times or more. CDR3: CASSQGLAADTQYF. In DNA, the CDR3 is TGTGCCAGCAGCCAGGGACTAGCGGCAGATACGCAGTATTTT. The J gene is TRBJ2-3, the V gene TRBV14, with 11 bases lining up with TRBD2. V lost 3 bases to trimming and J lost 4 bases; unmatched junction nucleotides: 0. CDR1 is SGHDN, CDR2 FVKESK, per germline. The CDR3 has 14 amino acids.

This clonotype has at least ten counts. The gene calls are TRBV7-2 and TRBJ2-7; the D is unclear. This CDR3 is 14 amino acids long. Trimming took 0 bases from V and 2 from J, leaving 8 bases between them. CDR1 and CDR2 from the germline V gene are SGHTA and FQGNSA. The CDR3 nucleotides are TGTGCCAGCAGCTTAGCGGGTTTAACCTACGAGCAGTACTTC. Protein product: CASSLAGLTYEQYF.

At least ten counts were recorded for this clonotype. J is TRBJ1-5 and V is TRBV7-8, with 7 bases lining up with TRBD1. Trimming removed 4 bases from V and 0 bases from J; junction bases left unmatched: 6. This CDR3 has 16 residues. Germline V gene data show CDR1 as SGHVS and CDR2 as FQNEAQ. As DNA, the CDR3 is TGTGCCAGCAGCTCCCGGGACAGTCATAGCAATCAGCCCCAGCATTTT. Translation gives CASSSRDSHSNQPQHF.

With regard to this clonotype: A far larger clone is one nucleotide away, so this likely arose from a read error. The chain recombines TRBV6-1 with TRBJ2-7; D is uncertain. V shed 7 bases and J shed 4 bases, with 11 bases lying between them. The CDR3 contains 12 residues. Germline V lookup: CDR1 MNHNS, CDR2 SASEGT. CDR3 loop: CASTYLGYEQYF. The CDR3 coding sequence is TGTGCCAGCACTTACCTAGGGTACGAGCAGTACTTC.

This clonotype was observed at least ten times. V usage is TRBV19 and J usage is TRBJ1-5; 8 bases agree with TRBD1. The CDR3 has 19 residues. The junction had 10 bases not matched to a gene; V was cut back by 0 bases and J by 0 bases. CDR1 is LNHDA and CDR2 is SQIVND in the germline V gene (reference sequence). CDR3 coding DNA: TGTGCCAGTAGTATAGACGGACAGGGTGAGGAGTATAGCAATCAGCCCCAGCATTTT. Translated: CASSIDGQGEEYSNQPQHF.

Comments on this clonotype: Just one base apart from a much larger clone, this may be a read error. J is TRBJ2-5 and V is TRBV14; unclear D gene. This CDR3 comprises 12 residues. Trimming removed 4 bases from V and 14 bases from J, with 17 bases in between. The germline V gene has CDR1 SGHDN and CDR2 FVKESK. The CDR3 protein is CASSLLTCPSYF. Written as DNA, the CDR3 is TGTGCCAGCAGCCTTCTGACATGTCCAAGCTACTTC.